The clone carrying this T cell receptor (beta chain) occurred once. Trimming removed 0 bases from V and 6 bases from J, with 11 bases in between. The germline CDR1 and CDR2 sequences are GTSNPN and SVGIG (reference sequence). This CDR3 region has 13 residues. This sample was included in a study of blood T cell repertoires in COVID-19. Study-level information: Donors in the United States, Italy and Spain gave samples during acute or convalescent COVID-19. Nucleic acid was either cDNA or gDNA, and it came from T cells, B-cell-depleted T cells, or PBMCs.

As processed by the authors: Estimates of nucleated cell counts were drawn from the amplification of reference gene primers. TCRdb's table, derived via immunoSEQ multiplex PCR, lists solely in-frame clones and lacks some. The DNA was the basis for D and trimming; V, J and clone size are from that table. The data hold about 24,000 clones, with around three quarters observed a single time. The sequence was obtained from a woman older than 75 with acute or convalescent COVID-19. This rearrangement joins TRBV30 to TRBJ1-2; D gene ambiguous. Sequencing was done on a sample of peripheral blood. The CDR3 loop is CAWSVSHENGYTF. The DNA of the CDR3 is TGTGCCTGGAGTGTAAGCCATGAGAATGGCTACACCTTC.